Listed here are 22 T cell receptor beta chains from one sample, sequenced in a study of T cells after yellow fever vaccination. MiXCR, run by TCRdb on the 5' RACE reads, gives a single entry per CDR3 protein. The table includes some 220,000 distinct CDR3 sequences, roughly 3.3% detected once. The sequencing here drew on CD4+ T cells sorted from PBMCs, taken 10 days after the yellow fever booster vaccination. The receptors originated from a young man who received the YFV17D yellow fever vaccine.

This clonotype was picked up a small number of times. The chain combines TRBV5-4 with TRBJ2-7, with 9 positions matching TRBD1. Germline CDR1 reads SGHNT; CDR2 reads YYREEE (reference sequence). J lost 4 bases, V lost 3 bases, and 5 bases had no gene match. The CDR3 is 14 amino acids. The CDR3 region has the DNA TGTGCCAGCAGCTCCGGACAGGGGTATTACGAGCAGTACTTC. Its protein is CASSSGQGYYEQYF. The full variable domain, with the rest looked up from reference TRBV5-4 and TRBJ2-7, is ETGVTQSPTHLIKTRGQQVTLRCSSQSGHNTVSWYQQALGQGPQFIFQYYREEENGRGNFPPRFSGLQFPNYSSELNVNALELDDSALYLCASSSGQGYYEQYFGPGTRLTVT.

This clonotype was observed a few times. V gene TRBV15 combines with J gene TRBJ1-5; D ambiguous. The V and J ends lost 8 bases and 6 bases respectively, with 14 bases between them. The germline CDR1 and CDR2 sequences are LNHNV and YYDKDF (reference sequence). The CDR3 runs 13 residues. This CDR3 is CATSRGTGQPQHF. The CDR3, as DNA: TGTGCCACCTCTCGTGGAACGGGTCAGCCCCAGCATTTT.

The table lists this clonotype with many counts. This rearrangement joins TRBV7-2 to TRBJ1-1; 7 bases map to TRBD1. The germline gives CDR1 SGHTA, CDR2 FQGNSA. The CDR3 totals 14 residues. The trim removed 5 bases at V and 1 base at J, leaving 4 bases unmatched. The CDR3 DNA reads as TGTGCCAGCAGCGACAGGGCCCCGAACACTGAAGCTTTCTTT. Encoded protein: CASSDRAPNTEAFF.

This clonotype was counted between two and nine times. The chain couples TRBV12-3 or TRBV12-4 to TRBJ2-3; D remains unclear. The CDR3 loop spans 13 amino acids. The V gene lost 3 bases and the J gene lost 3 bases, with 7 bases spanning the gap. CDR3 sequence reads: CASSFGATDTQYF. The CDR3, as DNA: TGTGCCAGCAGTTTCGGAGCTACAGATACGCAGTATTTT.

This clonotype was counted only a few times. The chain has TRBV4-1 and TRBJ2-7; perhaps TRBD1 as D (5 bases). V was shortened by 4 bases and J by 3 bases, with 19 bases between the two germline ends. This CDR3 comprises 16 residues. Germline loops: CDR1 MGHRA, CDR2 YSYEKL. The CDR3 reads CASSRMLTAGSYEQYF. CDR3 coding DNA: TGCGCCAGCAGCCGTATGCTGACAGCAGGTAGCTACGAGCAGTACTTC.

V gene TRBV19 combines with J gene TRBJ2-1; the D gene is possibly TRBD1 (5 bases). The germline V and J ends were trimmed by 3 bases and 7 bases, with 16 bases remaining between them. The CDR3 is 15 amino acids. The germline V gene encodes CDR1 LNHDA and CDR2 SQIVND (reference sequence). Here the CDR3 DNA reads TGTGCCAGTAGTATCACAGAACCAGGGAAAAATGAGCAGTTCTTC. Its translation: CASSITEPGKNEQFF.

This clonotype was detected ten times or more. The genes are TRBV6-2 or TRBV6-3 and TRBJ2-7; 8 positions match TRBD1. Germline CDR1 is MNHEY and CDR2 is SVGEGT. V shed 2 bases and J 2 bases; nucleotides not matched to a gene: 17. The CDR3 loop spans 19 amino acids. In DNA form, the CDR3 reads TGTGCCAGCAGTTACACCCAACTCGACAGGGGCCTAGTGACCTACGAGCAGTACGTC. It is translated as CASSYTQLDRGLVTYEQYV.

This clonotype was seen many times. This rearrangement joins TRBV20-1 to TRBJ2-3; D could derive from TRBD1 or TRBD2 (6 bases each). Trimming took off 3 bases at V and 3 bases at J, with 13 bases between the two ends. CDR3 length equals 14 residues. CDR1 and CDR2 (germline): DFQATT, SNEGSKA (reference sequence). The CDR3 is CSARPGGVTDTQYF. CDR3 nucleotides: TGCAGTGCTAGGCCCGGGGGCGTAACAGATACGCAGTATTTT.

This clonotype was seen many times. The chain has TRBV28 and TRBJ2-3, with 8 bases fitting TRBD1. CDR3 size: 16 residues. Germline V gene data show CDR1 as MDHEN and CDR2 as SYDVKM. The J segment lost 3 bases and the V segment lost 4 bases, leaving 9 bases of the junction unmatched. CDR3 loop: CASSSPETGATDTQYF. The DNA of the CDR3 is TGTGCCAGCAGTTCCCCCGAGACAGGGGCTACAGATACGCAGTATTTT.

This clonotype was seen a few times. The CDR3 loop is CASSLTDRSGVYTEAFF. In DNA form, the CDR3 reads TGTGCCAGCAGTTTAACGGACAGGTCGGGTGTCTACACTGAAGCTTTCTTT. The chain recombines TRBV28 with TRBJ1-1, with TRBD1 matching over 7 bases. Germline loops: CDR1 MDHEN, CDR2 SYDVKM. V dropped 2 bases and J dropped 3; count of bases not matched to a gene: 12. The CDR3 runs to 17 residues.

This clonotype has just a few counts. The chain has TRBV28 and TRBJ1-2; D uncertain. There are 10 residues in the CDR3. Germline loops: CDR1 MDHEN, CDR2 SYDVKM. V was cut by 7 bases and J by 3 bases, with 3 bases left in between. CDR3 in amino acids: CASNYYGYTF. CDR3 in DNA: TGTGCCAGCAATTACTATGGCTACACCTTC.

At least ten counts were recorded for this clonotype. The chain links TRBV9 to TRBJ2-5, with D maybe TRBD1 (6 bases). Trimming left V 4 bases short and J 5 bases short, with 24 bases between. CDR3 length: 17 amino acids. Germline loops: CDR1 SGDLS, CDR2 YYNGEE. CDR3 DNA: TGTGCCAGCAGCAACCGGGACACGGATATTTGGGAGGAGACCCAGTACTTC. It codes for CASSNRDTDIWEETQYF.

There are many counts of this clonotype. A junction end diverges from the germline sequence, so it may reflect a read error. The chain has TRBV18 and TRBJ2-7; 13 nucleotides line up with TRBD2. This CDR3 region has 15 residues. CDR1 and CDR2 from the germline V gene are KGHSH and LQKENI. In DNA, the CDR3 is TGTGCCAGCTCTCCACCGGGACTAGCGGGGAACGAGCAGTACTTC. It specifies CASSPPGLAGNEQYF.

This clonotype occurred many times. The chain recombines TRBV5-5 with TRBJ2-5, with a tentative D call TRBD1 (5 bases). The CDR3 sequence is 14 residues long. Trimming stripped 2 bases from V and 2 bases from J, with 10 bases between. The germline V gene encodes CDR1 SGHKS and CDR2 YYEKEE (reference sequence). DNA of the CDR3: TGTGCCAGCAGCTTCCAGGGAAATCAAGAGACCCAGTACTTC. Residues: CASSFQGNQETQYF.

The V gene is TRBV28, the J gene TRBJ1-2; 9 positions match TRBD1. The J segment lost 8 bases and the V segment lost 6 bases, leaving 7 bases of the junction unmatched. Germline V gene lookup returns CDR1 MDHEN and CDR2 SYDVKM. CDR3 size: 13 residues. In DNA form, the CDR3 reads TGTGCCAGCAGCCGGCACAGGGGGCGCGGCTACACCTTC. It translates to CASSRHRGRGYTF.

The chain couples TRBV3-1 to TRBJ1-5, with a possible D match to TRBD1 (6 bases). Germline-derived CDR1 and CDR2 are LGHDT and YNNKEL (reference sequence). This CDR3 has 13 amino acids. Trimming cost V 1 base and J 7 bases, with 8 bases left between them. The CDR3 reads CASSQGTDQPQHF. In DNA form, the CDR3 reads TGTGCCAGCAGCCAAGGGACAGACCAGCCCCAGCATTTT.

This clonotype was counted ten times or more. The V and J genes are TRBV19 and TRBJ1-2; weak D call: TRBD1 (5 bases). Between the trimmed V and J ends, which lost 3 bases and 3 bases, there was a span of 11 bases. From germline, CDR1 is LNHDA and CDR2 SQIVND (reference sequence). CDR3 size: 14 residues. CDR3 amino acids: CASSILRGDYGYTF. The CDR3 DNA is TGTGCCAGTAGTATTCTTCGGGGGGACTATGGCTACACCTTC.

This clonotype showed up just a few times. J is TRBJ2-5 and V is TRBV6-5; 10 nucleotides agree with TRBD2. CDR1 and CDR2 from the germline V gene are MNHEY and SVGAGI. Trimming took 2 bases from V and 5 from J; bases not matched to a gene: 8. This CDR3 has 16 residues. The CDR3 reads CASSYVPSGGEETQYF. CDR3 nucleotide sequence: TGTGCCAGCAGTTACGTCCCTAGCGGGGGAGAGGAGACCCAGTACTTC.

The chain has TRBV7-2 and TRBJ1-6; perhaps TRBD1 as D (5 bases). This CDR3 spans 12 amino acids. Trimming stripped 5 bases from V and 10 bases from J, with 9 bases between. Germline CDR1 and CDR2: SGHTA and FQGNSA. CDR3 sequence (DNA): TGTGCCAGCAGCGCAAGGGGATCACCCCTCCACTTT. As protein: CASSARGSPLHF.

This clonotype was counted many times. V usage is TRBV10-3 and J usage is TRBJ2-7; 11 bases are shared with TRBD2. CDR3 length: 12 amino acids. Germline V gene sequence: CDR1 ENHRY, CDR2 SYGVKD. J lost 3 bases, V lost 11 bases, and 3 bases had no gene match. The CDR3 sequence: CAAGLAVYEQYF. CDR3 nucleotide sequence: TGTGCCGCGGGACTAGCGGTCTACGAGCAGTACTTC.

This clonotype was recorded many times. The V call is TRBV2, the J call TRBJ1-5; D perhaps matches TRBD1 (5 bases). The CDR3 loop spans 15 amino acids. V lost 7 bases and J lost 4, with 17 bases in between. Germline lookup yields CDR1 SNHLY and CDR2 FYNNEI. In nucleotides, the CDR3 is TGTGCCAGCAACCTCCAGGGAAACCCTAATCAGCCCCAGCATTTT. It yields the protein CASNLQGNPNQPQHF. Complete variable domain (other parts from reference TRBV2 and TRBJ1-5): EPEVTQTPSHQVTQMGQEVILRCVPISNHLYFYWYRQILGQKVEFLVSFYNNEISEKSEIFDDQFSVERPDGSNFTLKIRSTKLEDSAMYFCASNLQGNPNQPQHFGDGTRLSIL.

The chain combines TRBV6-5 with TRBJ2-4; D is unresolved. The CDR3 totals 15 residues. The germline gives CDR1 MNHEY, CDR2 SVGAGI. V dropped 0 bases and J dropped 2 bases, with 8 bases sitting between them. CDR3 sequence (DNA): TGTGCCAGCAGTTACTCGATTCAACCCAAAAACATTCAGTACTTC. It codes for CASSYSIQPKNIQYF.